This passage covers 12 T cell receptor beta chains from one sample sequenced in a study of spatial heterogeneity in lung cancer. TCRdb fed the 5' RACE reads into MiXCR, producing one record per CDR3 protein. The sample contains approximately 93,000 distinct CDR3 sequences, 15% to 20% of which appear only once. The sample's time point: blood at routine non-recurrence follow-up after resection. The sequencing here drew on PBMCs, taken at follow-up. Receptors originate from a male donor with early-stage non-small cell lung cancer.

The chain is built from TRBV7-9 and TRBJ2-1; 11 nucleotides align to TRBD2. Germline V gene data show CDR1 as SEHNR and CDR2 as FQNEAQ (reference sequence). The CDR3 is made up of 15 amino acids. J was trimmed by 4 bases and V by 9 bases; bases with no gene match: 8. The CDR3 here is CASSLAGGFYNEQFF. The CDR3, as DNA: TGTGCCAGTTCTTTAGCGGGAGGGTTTTACAATGAGCAGTTCTTC.

This clonotype was recorded a few times. The V call is TRBV4-1, the J call TRBJ2-2, with TRBD2 matching 13 bases. Trimming at V came to 1 base and at J to 4 bases, leaving 6 bases not matched to a gene. This CDR3 region has 18 residues. The germline gives CDR1 MGHRA, CDR2 YSYEKL. Written as DNA, the CDR3 is TGCGCCAGCAGCCAAGGGGGACTAGCGGGAATCGGCACCGGGGAGCTGTTTTTT. It is translated as CASSQGGLAGIGTGELFF.

The sample holds many counts of this clonotype. CDR3 region: CASSPNRDTEAFF. DNA of the CDR3: TGTGCCAGCTCGCCGAATCGGGACACTGAAGCTTTCTTT. This rearrangement joins TRBV18 to TRBJ1-1; D gene uncertain. This CDR3 region has 13 residues. CDR1 is KGHSH, CDR2 LQKENI, per germline. V was clipped by 6 bases and J by 3 bases, with 11 bases between them.

This clonotype was counted a few times. The gene calls are TRBV5-5 and TRBJ1-4; D is uncertain. This CDR3 is built from 15 residues. V lost 6 bases, J lost 2 bases, and 14 bases lay in between. The V gene's germline CDR1 is SGHKS and CDR2 YYEKEE (reference sequence). DNA of the CDR3: TGTGCCAGCAAGTGGGGAGTTGGCACTAATGAAAAACTGTTTTTT. Its protein product is CASKWGVGTNEKLFF.

This clonotype appeared many times. The chain combines TRBV20-1 with TRBJ1-5; D perhaps matches TRBD1 (6 bases). V lost 6 bases, J lost 3 bases, and 12 bases lay in between. Germline CDR1 DFQATT, CDR2 SNEGSKA (reference sequence). This CDR3 region has 13 residues. The CDR3: CSATGTPNQPQHF. In DNA, the CDR3 is TGCAGTGCCACCGGGACACCCAATCAGCCCCAGCATTTT.

The chain recombines TRBV29-1 with TRBJ2-1, with TRBD1 identical over 9 bases. The CDR3 contains 14 residues. The germline V gene encodes CDR1 SQVTM and CDR2 ANQGSEA. The CDR3 DNA is TGCACCGTGGGCGGGACAGGGAGAGGTAGTGAGCAGTTCTTC. The encoded protein is CTVGGTGRGSEQFF.

There are a few counts of this clonotype. The chain joins TRBV20-1 to TRBJ2-7; D is uncertain. V lost 1 base to trimming and J lost 0 bases, with 7 bases between them. Germline V gives CDR1 DFQATT, CDR2 SNEGSKA (reference sequence). This CDR3 region has 13 residues. In nucleotides, the CDR3 is TGCAGTGCTAGAGTTCTTGGCTCCTACGAGCAGTACGTC. Its protein is CSARVLGSYEQYV.

The rearrangement uses TRBV23-1 and TRBJ2-7, with unresolved D. TRBV23-1 has ORF status, its function being uncertain. The ends were cut back, 0 bases at V and 5 bases at J, with 14 bases in the middle. CDR3 length: 15 residues. CDR3 sequence (DNA): TGCGCCAGCAGTCAATCATTGGGTAACCTTAACGAGCAGTACGTC. It yields the protein CASSQSLGNLNEQYV.

There are a few counts of this clonotype. The chain links TRBV6-4 to TRBJ2-2, with a tentative D call TRBD2 (5 bases). The V gene lost 0 bases and the J gene lost 3 bases, with 11 bases spanning the gap. The CDR3 is made up of 16 amino acids. Germline CDR1 reads MRHNA; CDR2 reads SNTAGT. In DNA, the CDR3 is TGTGCCAGCAGTGACTCGTACCGGGGTCACACCGGGGAGCTGTTTTTT. This encodes CASSDSYRGHTGELFF.

The chain has TRBV15 and TRBJ2-4, with D possibly TRBD2 on 6 matching bases. CDR1 and CDR2 from the germline V gene are LNHNV and YYDKDF (reference sequence). The V end lost 0 bases, the J end lost 9 bases, and 12 bases lay between the germline ends. The CDR3 is 14 amino acids. The CDR3 sequence: CATSREREFGIQYF. DNA for the CDR3: TGTGCCACCAGCAGAGAACGGGAGTTCGGCATTCAGTACTTC. The variable domain in full, with the rest retrieved from reference TRBV15 and TRBJ2-4, is DAMVIQNPRYQVTQFGKPVTLSCSQTLNHNVMYWYQQKSSQAPKLLFHYYDKDFNNEADTPDNFQSRRPNTSFCFLDIRSPGLGDTAMYLCATSREREFGIQYFGAGTRLSVL.

This clonotype was seen more than once but under ten times. The V call is TRBV20-1, the J call TRBJ2-5, with 7 bases fitting TRBD2. Trimming removed 6 bases from V and 5 bases from J; junction bases left unmatched: 12. The CDR3 consists of 14 residues. Germline-derived CDR1 and CDR2 are DFQATT and SNEGSKA (reference sequence). The CDR3 loop is CSAHWGGLKETQYF. The CDR3 DNA is TGCAGTGCCCATTGGGGGGGTTTGAAGGAGACCCAGTACTTC.

On this clonotype: This may come from a read error, since a much larger clone is one base off. The chain combines TRBV11-2 with TRBJ2-5, with D tentatively TRBD2 (5 bases). The CDR3 is made up of 13 amino acids. Trimming shortened V by 1 base and J by 3 bases, and 6 bases separated the two germline ends. Germline loops: CDR1 SGHAT, CDR2 FQNNGV. CDR3 sequence (DNA): TGTGCCAGCAGCTTAGGAGGGAAAGAGACCCAGTACTTC. Protein product: CASSLGGKETQYF.